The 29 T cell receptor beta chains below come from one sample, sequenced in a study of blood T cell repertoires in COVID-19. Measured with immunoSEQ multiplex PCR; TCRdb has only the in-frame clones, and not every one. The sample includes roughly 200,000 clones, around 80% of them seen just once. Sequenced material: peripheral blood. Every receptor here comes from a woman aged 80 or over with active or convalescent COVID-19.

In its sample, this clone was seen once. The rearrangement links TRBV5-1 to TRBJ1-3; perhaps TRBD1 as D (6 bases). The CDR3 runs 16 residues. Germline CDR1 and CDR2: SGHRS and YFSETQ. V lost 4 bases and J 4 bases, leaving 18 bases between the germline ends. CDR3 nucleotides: TGCGCCAGCAGCCCGGCCCGGGACATGGAGGGAAACACCATATATTTT. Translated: CASSPARDMEGNTIYF.

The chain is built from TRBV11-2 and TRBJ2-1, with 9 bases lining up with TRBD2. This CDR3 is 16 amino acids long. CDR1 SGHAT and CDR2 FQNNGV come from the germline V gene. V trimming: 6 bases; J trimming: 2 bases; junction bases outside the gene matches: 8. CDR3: CASSRNSGGPYNEQFF. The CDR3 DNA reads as TGTGCCAGCAGTCGCAATAGCGGGGGACCCTACAATGAGCAGTTCTTC.

CDR3 residues: CASSPSEHKYEQYF. DNA of the CDR3: TGTGCCAGCAGTCCGTCAGAACACAAGTACGAGCAGTACTTC. The genes are TRBV7-9 and TRBJ2-7; D gene uncertain. V was clipped by 6 bases and J by 4 bases, with 16 bases between them. This CDR3 has 14 residues. The V gene's germline CDR1 is SEHNR and CDR2 FQNEAQ (reference sequence).

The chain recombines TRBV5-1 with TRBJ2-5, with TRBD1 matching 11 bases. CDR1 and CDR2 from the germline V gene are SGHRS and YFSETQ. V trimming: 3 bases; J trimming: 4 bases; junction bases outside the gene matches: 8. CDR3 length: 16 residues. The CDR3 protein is CASSYRTGGMAETQYF. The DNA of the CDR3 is TGCGCCAGCAGCTACCGGACAGGGGGCATGGCAGAGACCCAGTACTTC.

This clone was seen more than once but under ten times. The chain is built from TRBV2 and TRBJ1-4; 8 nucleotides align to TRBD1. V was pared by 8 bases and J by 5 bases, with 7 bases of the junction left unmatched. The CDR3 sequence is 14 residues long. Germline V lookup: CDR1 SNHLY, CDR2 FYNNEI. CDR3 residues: CASLRDRLNEKLFF. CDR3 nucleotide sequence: TGTGCCAGCTTACGGGACAGGCTGAATGAAAAACTGTTTTTT.

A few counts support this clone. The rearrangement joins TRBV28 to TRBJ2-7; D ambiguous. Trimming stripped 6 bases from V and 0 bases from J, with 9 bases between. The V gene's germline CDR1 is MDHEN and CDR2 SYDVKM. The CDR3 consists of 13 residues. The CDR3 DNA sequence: TGTGCCAGCAGGCCACAGAGCTCCTACGAGCAGTACTTC. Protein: CASRPQSSYEQYF.

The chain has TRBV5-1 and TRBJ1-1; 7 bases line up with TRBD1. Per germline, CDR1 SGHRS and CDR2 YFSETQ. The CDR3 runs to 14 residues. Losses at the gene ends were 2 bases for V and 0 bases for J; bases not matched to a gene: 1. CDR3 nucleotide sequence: TGCGCCAGCAGCTTTGGGACAGTGAACACTGAAGCTTTCTTT. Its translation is CASSFGTVNTEAFF.

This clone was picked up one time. The CDR3 nucleotides read TGCGCCAGCAGCCATAGGGGACAGGGCTATGGCTACACCTTC. It yields the protein CASSHRGQGYGYTF. The rearrangement links TRBV4-3 to TRBJ1-2; 9 positions agree with TRBD1. This CDR3 is built from 14 residues. Trimming at V came to 3 bases and at J to 4 bases, leaving 3 bases not matched to a gene. Germline CDR1 LGHNA, CDR2 YSLEER.

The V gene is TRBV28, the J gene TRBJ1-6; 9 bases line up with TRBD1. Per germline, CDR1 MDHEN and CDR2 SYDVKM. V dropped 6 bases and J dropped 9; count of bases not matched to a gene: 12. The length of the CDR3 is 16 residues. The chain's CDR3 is CASRLLPGQGGSPLHF. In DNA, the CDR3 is TGTGCCAGCAGATTGTTACCGGGACAGGGCGGTTCACCCCTCCACTTT.

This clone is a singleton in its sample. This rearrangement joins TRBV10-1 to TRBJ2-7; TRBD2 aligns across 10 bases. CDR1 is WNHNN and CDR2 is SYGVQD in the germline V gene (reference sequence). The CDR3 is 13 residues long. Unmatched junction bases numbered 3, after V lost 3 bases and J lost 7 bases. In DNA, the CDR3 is TGCGCCAGCAGTGATCCTAGCGGGAGAGAGCAGTACTTC. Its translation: CASSDPSGREQYF.

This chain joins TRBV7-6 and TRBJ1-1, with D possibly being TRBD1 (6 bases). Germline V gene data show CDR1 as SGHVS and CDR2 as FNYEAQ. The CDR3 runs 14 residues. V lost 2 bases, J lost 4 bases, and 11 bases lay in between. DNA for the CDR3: TGTGCCAGCAGCTTATTACCAGGGGTCACTGAAGCTTTCTTT. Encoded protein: CASSLLPGVTEAFF.

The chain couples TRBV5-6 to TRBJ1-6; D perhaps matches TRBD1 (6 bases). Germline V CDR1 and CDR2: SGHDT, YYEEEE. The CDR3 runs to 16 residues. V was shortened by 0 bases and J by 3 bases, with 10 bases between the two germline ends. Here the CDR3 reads CASSLVRDIYNSPLHF. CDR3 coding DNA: TGTGCCAGCAGCTTGGTTCGGGACATCTATAATTCACCCCTCCACTTT.

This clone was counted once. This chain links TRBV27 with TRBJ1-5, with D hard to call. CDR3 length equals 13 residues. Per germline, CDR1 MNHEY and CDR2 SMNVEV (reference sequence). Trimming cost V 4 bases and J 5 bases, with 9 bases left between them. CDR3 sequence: CASSSSGYQPQHF. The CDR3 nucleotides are TGTGCCAGCAGTTCTTCAGGCTATCAGCCCCAGCATTTT.

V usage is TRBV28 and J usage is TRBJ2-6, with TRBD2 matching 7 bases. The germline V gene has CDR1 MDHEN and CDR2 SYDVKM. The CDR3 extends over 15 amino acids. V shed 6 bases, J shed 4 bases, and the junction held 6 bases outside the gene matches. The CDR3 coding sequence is TGTGCCAGCAGCACCGGGGGGTCCGGGGCCAACGTCCTGACTTTC. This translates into CASSTGGSGANVLTF.

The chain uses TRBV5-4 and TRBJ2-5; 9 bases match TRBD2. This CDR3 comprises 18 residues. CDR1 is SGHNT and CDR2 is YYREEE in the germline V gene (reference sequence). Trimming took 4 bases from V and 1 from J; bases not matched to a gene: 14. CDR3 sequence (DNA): TGTGCCAGCAGCCCAAAAGCGGGGGGCCGGATAAGCCAAGAGACCCAGTACTTC. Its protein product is CASSPKAGGRISQETQYF. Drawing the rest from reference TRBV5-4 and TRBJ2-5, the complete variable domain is ETGVTQSPTHLIKTRGQQVTLRCSSQSGHNTVSWYQQALGQGPQFIFQYYREEENGRGNFPPRFSGLQFPNYSSELNVNALELDDSALYLCASSPKAGGRISQETQYFGPGTRLLVL.

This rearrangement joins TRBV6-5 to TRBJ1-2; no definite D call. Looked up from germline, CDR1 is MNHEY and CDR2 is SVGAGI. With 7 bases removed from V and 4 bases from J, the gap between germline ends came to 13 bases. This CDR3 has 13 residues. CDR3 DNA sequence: TGTGCCAGCAAGAGGTCAGATTCCTATGGCTACACCTTC. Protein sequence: CASKRSDSYGYTF.

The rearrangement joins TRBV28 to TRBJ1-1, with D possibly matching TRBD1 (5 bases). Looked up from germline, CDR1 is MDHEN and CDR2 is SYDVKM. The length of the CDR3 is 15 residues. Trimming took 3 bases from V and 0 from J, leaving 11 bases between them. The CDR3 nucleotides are TGTGCCAGCAGTTTCGGGGGGGGTATGAACACTGAAGCTTTCTTT. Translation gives CASSFGGGMNTEAFF.

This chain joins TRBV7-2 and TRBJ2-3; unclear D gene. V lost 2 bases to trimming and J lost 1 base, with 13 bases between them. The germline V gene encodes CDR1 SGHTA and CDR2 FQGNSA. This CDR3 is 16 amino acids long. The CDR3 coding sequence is TGTGCCAGCAGCTTAATCTCCATAGGAGGCACAGATACGCAGTATTTT. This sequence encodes CASSLISIGGTDTQYF.

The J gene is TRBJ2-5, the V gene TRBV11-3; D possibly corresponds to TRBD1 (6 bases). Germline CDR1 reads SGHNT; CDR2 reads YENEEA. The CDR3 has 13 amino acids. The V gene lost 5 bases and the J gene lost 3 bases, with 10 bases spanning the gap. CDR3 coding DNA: TGTGCCAGCAGCCCAGGGGCCAAAGAGACCCAGTACTTC. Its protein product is CASSPGAKETQYF.

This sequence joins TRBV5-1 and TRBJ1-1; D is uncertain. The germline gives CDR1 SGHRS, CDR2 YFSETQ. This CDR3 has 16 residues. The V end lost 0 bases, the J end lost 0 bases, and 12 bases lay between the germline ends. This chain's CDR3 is CASSLDPAVMNTEAFF. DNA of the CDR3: TGCGCCAGCAGCTTGGACCCGGCGGTAATGAACACTGAAGCTTTCTTT.

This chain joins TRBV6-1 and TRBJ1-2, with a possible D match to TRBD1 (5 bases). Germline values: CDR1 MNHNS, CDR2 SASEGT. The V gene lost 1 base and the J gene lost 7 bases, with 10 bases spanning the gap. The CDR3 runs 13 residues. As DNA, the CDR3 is TGTGCCAGCAGTGAAGGCAGGGTAGGTGGCTACACCTTC. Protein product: CASSEGRVGGYTF.

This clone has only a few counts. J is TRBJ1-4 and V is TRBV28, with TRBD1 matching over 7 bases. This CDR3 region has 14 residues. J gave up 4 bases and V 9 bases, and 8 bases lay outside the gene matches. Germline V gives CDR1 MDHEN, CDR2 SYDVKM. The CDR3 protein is CASLSGGNNEKLFF. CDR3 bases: TGTGCCAGTCTATCAGGGGGTAATAATGAAAAACTGTTTTTT.

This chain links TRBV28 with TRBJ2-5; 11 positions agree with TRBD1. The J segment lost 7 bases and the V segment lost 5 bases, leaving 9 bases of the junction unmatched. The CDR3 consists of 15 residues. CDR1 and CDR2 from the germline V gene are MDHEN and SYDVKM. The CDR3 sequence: CASSGTGQGVGTQYF. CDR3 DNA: TGTGCCAGCAGTGGCACGGGACAGGGGGTTGGGACCCAGTACTTC.

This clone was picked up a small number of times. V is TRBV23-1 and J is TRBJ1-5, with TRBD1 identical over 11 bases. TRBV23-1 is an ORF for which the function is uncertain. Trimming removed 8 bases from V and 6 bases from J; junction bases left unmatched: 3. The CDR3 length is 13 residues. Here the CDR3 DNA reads TGCGCCAGCGGACAGGGGGCCGGTCAGCCCCAGCATTTT. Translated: CASGQGAGQPQHF.

The CDR3 bases are TGTGCCAGCAGCCCACCAACAGGGCGAGGCACTGAAGCTTTCTTT. Protein: CASSPPTGRGTEAFF. The V call is TRBV7-9, the J call TRBJ1-1; a possible D gene is TRBD1 (6 bases). Trimming took off 5 bases at V and 4 bases at J, with 17 bases between the two ends. This CDR3 contains 15 residues. Germline CDR1 and CDR2: SEHNR and FQNEAQ (reference sequence).

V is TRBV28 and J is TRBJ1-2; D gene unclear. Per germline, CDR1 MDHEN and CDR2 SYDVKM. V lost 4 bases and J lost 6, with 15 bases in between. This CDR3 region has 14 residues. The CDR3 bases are TGTGCCAGCAGTTCGGCCCGGGATCAAAATGGCTACACCTTC. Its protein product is CASSSARDQNGYTF.

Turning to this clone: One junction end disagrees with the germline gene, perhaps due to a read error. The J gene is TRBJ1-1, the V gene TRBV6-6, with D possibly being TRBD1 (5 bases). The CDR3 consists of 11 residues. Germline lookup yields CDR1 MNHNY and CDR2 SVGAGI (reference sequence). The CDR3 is CASSYLDSHRF. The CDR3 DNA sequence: TGTGCCAGCAGTTACCTCGACAGCCATCGTTTT.

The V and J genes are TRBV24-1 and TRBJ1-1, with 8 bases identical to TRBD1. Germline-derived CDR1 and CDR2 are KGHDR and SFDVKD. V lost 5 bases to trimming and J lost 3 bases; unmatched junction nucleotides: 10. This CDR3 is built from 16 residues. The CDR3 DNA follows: TGTGCCACCAGTGCCAACCTACAGGGGGTTGACACTGAAGCTTTCTTT. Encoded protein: CATSANLQGVDTEAFF.

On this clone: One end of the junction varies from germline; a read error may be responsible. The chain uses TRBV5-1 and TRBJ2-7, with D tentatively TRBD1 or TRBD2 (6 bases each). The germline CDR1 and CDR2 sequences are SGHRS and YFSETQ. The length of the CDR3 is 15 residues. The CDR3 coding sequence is TGCGCCAGCAGTTTGGGGGGACAAAGCTCCTACGAGCAGTACTTC. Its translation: CASSLGGQSSYEQYF.